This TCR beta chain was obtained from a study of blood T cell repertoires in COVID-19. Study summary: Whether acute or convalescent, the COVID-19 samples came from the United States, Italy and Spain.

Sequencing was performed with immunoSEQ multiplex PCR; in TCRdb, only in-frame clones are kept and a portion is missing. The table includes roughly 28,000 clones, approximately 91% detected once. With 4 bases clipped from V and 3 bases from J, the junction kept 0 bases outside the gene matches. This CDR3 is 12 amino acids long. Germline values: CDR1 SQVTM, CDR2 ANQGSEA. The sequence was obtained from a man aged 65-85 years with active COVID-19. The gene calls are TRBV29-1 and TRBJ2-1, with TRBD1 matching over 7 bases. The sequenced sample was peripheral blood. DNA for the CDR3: TGCAGCGTTGGGACAGGCTACAATGAGCAGTTCTTC. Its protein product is CSVGTGYNEQFF.